These 21 T cell receptor beta chains came from one sample sequenced in a study of blood T cells in healthy people across ages. Then a second PCR, running roughly 7 to 12 cycles, was carried out with a sample-barcoded 5' primer and a J-beta primer mix. Using its own MiXCR run on the 5' RACE reads, TCRdb lists one record per CDR3 protein. Of 780,000 or so distinct CDR3 sequences detected, 50% to 65% appear once; the ten largest clones hold about 38%. The sequencing sample was made of blood. Receptor source: an elderly man in good health.

Only a few counts were recorded for this clonotype. A read error may account for a junction end that differs from germline. The rearrangement joins TRBV9 to TRBJ2-1, with TRBD2 as a possible D gene (6 bases). This CDR3 contains 16 residues. The V gene's germline CDR1 is SGDLS and CDR2 YYNGEE. The CDR3 sequence is CASSVRRWEALNEQFF. The CDR3 DNA reads as TGTGCCAGTAGCGTAAGGAGGTGGGAGGCGCTAAATGAGCAGTTCTTC.

V and J are TRBV20-1 and TRBJ2-5; either TRBD1 or TRBD2 may supply D (5 bases each). CDR3 length: 18 residues. Germline V lookup: CDR1 DFQATT, CDR2 SNEGSKA (reference sequence). The germline V and J ends were trimmed by 0 bases and 11 bases, with 31 bases remaining between them. CDR3: CSARDPIRWESRGDEQYF. The CDR3, as DNA: TGCAGTGCTAGAGACCCTATTCGGTGGGAGAGTAGGGGCGATGAGCAGTACTTC.

The chain employs TRBV6-1 and TRBJ2-5; D may be TRBD2 (6 bases). V was trimmed by 6 bases and J by 5 bases, leaving 16 bases between them. CDR1 and CDR2 (germline): MNHNS, SASEGT. The CDR3 runs 14 residues. The CDR3 nucleotides are TGTGCCAGCAGAGCTCTGGGAGGCTGGGAGACCCAGTACTTC. Amino acid sequence: CASRALGGWETQYF.

J is TRBJ2-5 and V is TRBV15, with D possibly being TRBD1 or TRBD2 (6 bases each). The germline gives CDR1 LNHNV, CDR2 YYDKDF (reference sequence). The CDR3 length is 15 residues. Trimming cost V 0 bases and J 7 bases, with 15 bases left between them. This CDR3 reads CATSRDRGTLPTQYF. CDR3 nucleotide sequence: TGTGCCACCAGCAGAGATCGGGGGACACTTCCGACCCAGTACTTC.

This clonotype has just a few counts. J is TRBJ2-5 and V is TRBV21-1; TRBD2 is taken as the D call from the table, unchecked against the DNA. TRBV21-1 represents a pseudogene. The CDR3 runs 16 residues. In nucleotides, the CDR3 is TGTGCCAGCAGCAAAGGACTAGCGGGAGCCCAAGAGACCCAGTACTTC. Protein: CASSKGLAGAQETQYF.

This clonotype has a handful of counts. The genes are TRBV29-1 and TRBJ2-7, with D perhaps TRBD1 or TRBD2 (5 bases each). This CDR3 region has 13 residues. Trimming removed 4 bases from V and 4 bases from J, with 14 bases in between. Germline V gene lookup returns CDR1 SQVTM and CDR2 ANQGSEA. The CDR3 DNA follows: TGCAGCGTTGCAGGGCCCGGGGTTTACGAGCAGTACTTC. Residues: CSVAGPGVYEQYF.

The chain joins TRBV3-1 to TRBJ2-4, with D maybe TRBD2 (5 bases). V shed 5 bases and J shed 6 bases, with 8 bases lying between them. CDR3 length equals 12 residues. CDR1 LGHDT and CDR2 YNNKEL come from the germline V gene (reference sequence). In DNA, the CDR3 is TGTGCCAGCAGCATGGACTTAAACATTCAGTACTTC. The encoded protein is CASSMDLNIQYF.

The chain employs TRBV6-5 and TRBJ2-3; possibly TRBD2 for D (5 bases). In germline, CDR1 is MNHEY, CDR2 SVGAGI. The CDR3 spans 13 residues. V lost 10 bases to trimming and J lost 4 bases, with 15 bases between them. CDR3 nucleotide sequence: TGTGCCAACCAGTTTGGGGAGCCAGATACGCAGTATTTT. Amino acid sequence: CANQFGEPDTQYF.

V is TRBV6-6 and J is TRBJ2-5, with D hard to call. Germline assignment: CDR1 MNHNY and CDR2 SVGAGI (reference sequence). This CDR3 contains 14 residues. The V end was cut by 6 bases, the J end by 2 bases, with 13 bases between. The CDR3 region is CASRSPGGQETQYF. CDR3 nucleotides: TGTGCCAGCAGGTCGCCAGGTGGTCAAGAGACCCAGTACTTC.

This clonotype is a singleton in its sample. The chain's CDR3 is CASSQGETSTYEQYF. The CDR3 DNA reads TGCGCCAGCAGCCAAGGTGAGACTTCTACCTACGAGCAGTACTTC. This chain joins TRBV4-1 and TRBJ2-7; D gene uncertain. The CDR3 contains 15 residues. Trimming pared 1 base from V and 2 bases from J, leaving 12 bases between. The germline V gene encodes CDR1 MGHRA and CDR2 YSYEKL.

The rearrangement uses TRBV20-1 and TRBJ2-7; tentative D call: TRBD2 (6 bases). The CDR3 loop spans 13 amino acids. V lost 2 bases to trimming and J lost 4 bases, with 12 bases between them. The germline gives CDR1 DFQATT, CDR2 SNEGSKA (reference sequence). CDR3 nucleotides: TGCAGTGCTAGACGGGACTCACCTTACGAGCAGTACTTC. It translates to CSARRDSPYEQYF.

In nucleotides, the CDR3 is TGTGCCAGCAGCCAGAAGATGGACCCTAGCGGTCGGACCGGGGAGCTGTTTTTT. Translation gives CASSQKMDPSGRTGELFF. The V gene is TRBV3-1, the J gene TRBJ2-2; 7 bases fit TRBD2. The CDR3 extends over 18 amino acids. Germline values: CDR1 LGHDT, CDR2 YNNKEL (reference sequence). V trimming: 3 bases; J trimming: 5 bases; junction bases outside the gene matches: 15.

The chain couples TRBV6-6 to TRBJ2-6, with 8 bases that match TRBD2. V lost 2 bases, J lost 4 bases, and 10 bases stayed unmatched. This CDR3 region has 18 residues. Per germline, CDR1 MNHNY and CDR2 SVGAGI (reference sequence). DNA for the CDR3: TGTGCCAGCAGTTACCGCTCTGGCGGGAGGAACGGGGCCAACGTCCTGACTTTC. Its protein product is CASSYRSGGRNGANVLTF.

V is TRBV12-3 or TRBV12-4 and J is TRBJ2-1, with D hard to call. The length of the CDR3 is 13 residues. V was cut by 1 base and J by 5 bases, with 6 bases left in between. CDR3 amino acids: CASSLDTHNEQFF. The CDR3 region has the DNA TGTGCCAGCAGTTTAGACACTCACAATGAGCAGTTCTTC.

This chain connects TRBV7-2 to TRBJ2-3; possibly TRBD1 for D (7 bases). This CDR3 has 15 amino acids. V gave up 2 bases and J gave up 4 bases, with 13 bases separating them. The germline CDR1 and CDR2 sequences are SGHTA and FQGNSA. The CDR3 region has the DNA TGTGCCAGCAGCTTATCCAGGGGGGCGGCAGATACGCAGTATTTT. It encodes CASSLSRGAADTQYF.

A few counts support this clonotype. The chain uses TRBV21-1 and TRBJ2-3; TRBD1, the table's D call, lacks a check against the DNA. TRBV21-1 is classified as a pseudogene. The length of the CDR3 is 16 residues. The CDR3 sequence: CASSKGSGGVEDTQYF. CDR3 nucleotides: TGTGCCAGCAGCAAAGGTTCAGGGGGCGTTGAAGATACGCAGTATTTT.

The chain recombines TRBV12-3 or TRBV12-4 with TRBJ2-5; D is tentatively TRBD1 or TRBD2 (5 bases each). This CDR3 spans 14 amino acids. Trimming shortened V by 4 bases and J by 11 bases, and 20 bases separated the two germline ends. CDR3 nucleotide sequence: TGTGCCAGCAGTTGGTCTAGCAAGGGGCATGAGCAGTACTTC. Translated, it gives CASSWSSKGHEQYF.

This clonotype was seen only a few times. The V gene is TRBV7-3, the J gene TRBJ2-7; TRBD2 agrees at 12 bases. CDR3 length: 18 residues. The V and J ends lost 1 base and 2 bases, in that order; junction bases with no gene match: 9. The germline CDR1 and CDR2 sequences are SGHTA and FQGTGA. The DNA of the CDR3 is TGTGCCAGCAGCTTAAGACCACAGACTAGCGGGAGCACCTACGAGCAGTACTTC. Translated, it gives CASSLRPQTSGSTYEQYF. The entire variable domain, with the rest obtained from reference TRBV7-3 and TRBJ2-7, is as follows: GAGVSQTPSNKVTEKGKYVELRCDPISGHTALYWYRQSLGQGPEFLIYFQGTGAADDSGLPNDRFFAVRPEGSVSTLKIQRTERGDSAVYLCASSLRPQTSGSTYEQYFGPGTRLTVT.

The CDR3 region is CSARGPTNEKLFF. CDR3 DNA: TGCAGTGCTAGAGGGCCGACTAATGAAAAACTGTTTTTT. The gene calls are TRBV20-1 and TRBJ1-4; D unresolved. This CDR3 is built from 13 residues. V dropped 1 base and J dropped 2 bases, with 5 bases sitting between them. Germline V lookup: CDR1 DFQATT, CDR2 SNEGSKA (reference sequence).

The chain employs TRBV25-1 and TRBJ2-1; perhaps TRBD2 as D (5 bases). Germline CDR1 and CDR2: MGHDK and SYGVNS. V gave up 2 bases and J gave up 0 bases, with 8 bases separating them. The CDR3 runs 15 residues. The CDR3 coding sequence is TGTGCCAGCAGTGAACCCGGGGTCTCCTACAATGAGCAGTTCTTC. Amino acids: CASSEPGVSYNEQFF.

The chain recombines TRBV6-1 with TRBJ1-1; D is uncertain. The ends were cut back, 4 bases at V and 11 bases at J, with 14 bases in the middle. This CDR3 contains 12 residues. Per the germline V gene, CDR1 is MNHNS and CDR2 is SASEGT. The CDR3 sequence: CASSGATAGAFF. CDR3 DNA sequence: TGTGCCAGCAGTGGGGCCACCGCCGGGGCTTTCTTT.